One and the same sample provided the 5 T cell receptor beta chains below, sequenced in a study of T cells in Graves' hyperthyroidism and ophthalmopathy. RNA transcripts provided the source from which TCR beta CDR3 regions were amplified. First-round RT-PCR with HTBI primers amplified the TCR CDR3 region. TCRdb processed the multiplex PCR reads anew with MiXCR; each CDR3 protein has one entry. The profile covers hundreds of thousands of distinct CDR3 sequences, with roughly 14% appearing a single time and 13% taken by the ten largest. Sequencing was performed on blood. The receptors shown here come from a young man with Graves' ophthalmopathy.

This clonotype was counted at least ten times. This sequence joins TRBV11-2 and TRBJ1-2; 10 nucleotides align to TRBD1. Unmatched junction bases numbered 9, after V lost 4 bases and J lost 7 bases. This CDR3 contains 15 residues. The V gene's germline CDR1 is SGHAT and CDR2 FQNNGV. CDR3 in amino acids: CASSSDRGRVGGYTF. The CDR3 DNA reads TGTGCCAGCAGCTCCGACAGGGGGCGAGTGGGTGGCTACACCTTC. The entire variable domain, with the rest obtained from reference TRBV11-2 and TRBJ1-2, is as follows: EAGVAQSPRYKIIEKRQSVAFWCNPISGHATLYWYQQILGQGPKLLIQFQNNGVVDDSQLPKDRFSAERLKGVDSTLKIQPAKLEDSAVYLCASSSDRGRVGGYTFGSGTRLTVV.

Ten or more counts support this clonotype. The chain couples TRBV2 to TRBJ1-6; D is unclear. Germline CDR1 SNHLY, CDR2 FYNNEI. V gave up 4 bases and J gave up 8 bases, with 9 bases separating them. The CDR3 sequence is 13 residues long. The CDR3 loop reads CASSVEGYSPLHF. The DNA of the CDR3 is TGTGCCAGCAGTGTCGAGGGTTATTCACCCCTCCACTTT.

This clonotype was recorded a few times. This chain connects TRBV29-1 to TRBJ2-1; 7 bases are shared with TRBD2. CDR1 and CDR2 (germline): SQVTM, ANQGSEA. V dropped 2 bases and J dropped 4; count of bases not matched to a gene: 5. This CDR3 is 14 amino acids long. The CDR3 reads CSVESGAGYNEQFF. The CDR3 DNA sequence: TGCAGCGTTGAAAGCGGAGCGGGGTACAATGAGCAGTTCTTC.

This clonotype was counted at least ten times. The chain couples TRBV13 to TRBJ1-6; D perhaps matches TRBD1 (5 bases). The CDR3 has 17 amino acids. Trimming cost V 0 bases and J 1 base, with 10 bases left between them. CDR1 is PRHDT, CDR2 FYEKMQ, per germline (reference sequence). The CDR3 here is CASSLGLGPSYNSPLHF. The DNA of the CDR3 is TGTGCCAGCAGCTTAGGACTGGGACCGTCCTATAATTCACCCCTCCACTTT.

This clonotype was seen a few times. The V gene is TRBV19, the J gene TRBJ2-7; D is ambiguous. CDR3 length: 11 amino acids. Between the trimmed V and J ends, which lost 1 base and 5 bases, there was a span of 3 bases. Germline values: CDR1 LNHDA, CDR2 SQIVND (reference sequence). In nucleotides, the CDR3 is TGTGCCAGTAGTATAGGCCACGAGCAGTACTTC. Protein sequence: CASSIGHEQYF.